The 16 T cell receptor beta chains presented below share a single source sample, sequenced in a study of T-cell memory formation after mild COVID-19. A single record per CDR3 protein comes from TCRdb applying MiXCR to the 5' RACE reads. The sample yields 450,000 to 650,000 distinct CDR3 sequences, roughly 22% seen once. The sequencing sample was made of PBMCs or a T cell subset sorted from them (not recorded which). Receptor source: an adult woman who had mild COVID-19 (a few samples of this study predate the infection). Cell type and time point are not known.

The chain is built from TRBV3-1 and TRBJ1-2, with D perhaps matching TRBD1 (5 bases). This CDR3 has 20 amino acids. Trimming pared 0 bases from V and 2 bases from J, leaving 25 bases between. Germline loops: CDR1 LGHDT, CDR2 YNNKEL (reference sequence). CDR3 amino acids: CASSQDPSAGLGVSNYGYTF. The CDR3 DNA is TGTGCCAGCAGCCAAGATCCCTCGGCTGGATTGGGGGTATCAAACTATGGCTACACCTTC.

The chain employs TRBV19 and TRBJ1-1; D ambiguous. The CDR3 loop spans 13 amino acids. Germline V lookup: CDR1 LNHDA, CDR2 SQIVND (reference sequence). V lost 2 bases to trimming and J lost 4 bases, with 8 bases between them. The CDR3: CASSITWRTEAFF. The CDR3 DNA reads TGTGCCAGTAGTATAACCTGGCGCACTGAAGCTTTCTTT.

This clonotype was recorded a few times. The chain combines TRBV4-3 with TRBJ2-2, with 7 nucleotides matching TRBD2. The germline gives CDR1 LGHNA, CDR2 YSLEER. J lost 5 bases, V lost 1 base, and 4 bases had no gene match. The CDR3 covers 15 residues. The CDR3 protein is CASSQGAGWTGELFF. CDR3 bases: TGCGCCAGCAGCCAAGGAGCGGGATGGACCGGGGAGCTGTTTTTT.

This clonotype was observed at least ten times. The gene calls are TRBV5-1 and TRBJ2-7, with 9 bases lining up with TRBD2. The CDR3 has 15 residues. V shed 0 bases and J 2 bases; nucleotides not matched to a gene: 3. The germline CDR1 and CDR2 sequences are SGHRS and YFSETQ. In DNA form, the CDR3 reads TGCGCCAGCAGCTTGGGACTAGCGGAAGCCTACGAGCAGTACTTC. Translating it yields CASSLGLAEAYEQYF.

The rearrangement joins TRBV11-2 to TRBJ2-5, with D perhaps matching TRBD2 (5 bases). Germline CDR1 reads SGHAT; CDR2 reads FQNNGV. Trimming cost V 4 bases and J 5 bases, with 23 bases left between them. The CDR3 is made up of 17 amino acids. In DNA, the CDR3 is TGTGCCAGCAGCTACATCCTAACCAAGTCCCCGGGGGAGACCCAGTACTTC. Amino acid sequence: CASSYILTKSPGETQYF. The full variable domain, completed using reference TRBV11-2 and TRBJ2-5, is EAGVAQSPRYKIIEKRQSVAFWCNPISGHATLYWYQQILGQGPKLLIQFQNNGVVDDSQLPKDRFSAERLKGVDSTLKIQPAKLEDSAVYLCASSYILTKSPGETQYFGPGTRLLVL.

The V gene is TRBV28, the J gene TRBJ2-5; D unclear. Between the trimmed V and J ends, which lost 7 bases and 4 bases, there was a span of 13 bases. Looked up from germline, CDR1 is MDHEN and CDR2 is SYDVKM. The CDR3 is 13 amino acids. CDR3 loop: CASKGFLGETQYF. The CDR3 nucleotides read TGTGCCAGCAAGGGATTTTTGGGAGAGACCCAGTACTTC.

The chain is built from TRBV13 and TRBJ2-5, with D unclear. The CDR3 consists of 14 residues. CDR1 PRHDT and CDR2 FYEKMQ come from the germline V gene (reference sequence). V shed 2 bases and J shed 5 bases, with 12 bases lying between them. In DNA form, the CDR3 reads TGTGCCAGCAGCTTAATTCAAGGTTTGGAGACCCAGTACTTC. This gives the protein CASSLIQGLETQYF. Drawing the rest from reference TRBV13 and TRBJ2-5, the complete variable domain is AAGVIQSPRHLIKEKRETATLKCYPIPRHDTVYWYQQGPGQDPQFLISFYEKMQSDKGSIPDRFSAQQFSDYHSELNMSSLELGDSALYFCASSLIQGLETQYFGPGTRLLVL.

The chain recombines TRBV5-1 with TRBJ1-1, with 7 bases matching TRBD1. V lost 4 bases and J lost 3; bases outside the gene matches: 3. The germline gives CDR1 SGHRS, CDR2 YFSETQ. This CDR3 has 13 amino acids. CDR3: CASSEGAHTEAFF. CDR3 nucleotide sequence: TGCGCCAGCAGCGAGGGGGCGCACACTGAAGCTTTCTTT.

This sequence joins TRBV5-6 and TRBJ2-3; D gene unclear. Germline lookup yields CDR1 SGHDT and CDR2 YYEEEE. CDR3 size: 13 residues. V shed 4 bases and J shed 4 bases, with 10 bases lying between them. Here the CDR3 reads CASSTGVADTQYF. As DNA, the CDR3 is TGTGCCAGCAGCACCGGCGTGGCAGATACGCAGTATTTT. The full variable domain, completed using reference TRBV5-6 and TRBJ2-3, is DAGVTQSPTHLIKTRGQQVTLRCSPKSGHDTVSWYQQALGQGPQFIFQYYEEEERQRGNFPDRFSGHQFPNYSSELNVNALLLGDSALYLCASSTGVADTQYFGPGTRLTVL.

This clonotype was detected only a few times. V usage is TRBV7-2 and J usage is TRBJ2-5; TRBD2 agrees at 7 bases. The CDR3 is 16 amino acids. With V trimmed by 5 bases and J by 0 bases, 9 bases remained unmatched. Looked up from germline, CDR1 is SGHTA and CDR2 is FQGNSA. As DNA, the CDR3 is TGTGCCAGCAGCCAAAAGCGGGGAAGGTACCAAGAGACCCAGTACTTC. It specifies CASSQKRGRYQETQYF.

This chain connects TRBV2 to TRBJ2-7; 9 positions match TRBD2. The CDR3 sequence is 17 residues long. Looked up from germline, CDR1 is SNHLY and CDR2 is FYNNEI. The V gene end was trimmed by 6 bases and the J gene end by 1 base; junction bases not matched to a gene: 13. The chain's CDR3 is CASRARSGGPASYEQYF. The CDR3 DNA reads TGTGCCAGCAGGGCCCGGAGCGGGGGGCCCGCTTCCTACGAGCAGTACTTC.

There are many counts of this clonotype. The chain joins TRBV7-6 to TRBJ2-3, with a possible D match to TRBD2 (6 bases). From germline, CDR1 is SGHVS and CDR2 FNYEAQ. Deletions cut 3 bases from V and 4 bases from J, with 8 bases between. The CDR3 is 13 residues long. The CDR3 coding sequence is TGTGCCAGCAGCTTGGGGGGAGCAGATACGCAGTATTTT. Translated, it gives CASSLGGADTQYF.

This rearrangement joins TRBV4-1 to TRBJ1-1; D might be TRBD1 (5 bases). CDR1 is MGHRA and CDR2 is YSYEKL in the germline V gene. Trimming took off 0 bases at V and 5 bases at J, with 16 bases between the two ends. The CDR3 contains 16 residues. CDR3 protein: CASSQEFGQGGTEAFF. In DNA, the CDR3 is TGCGCCAGCAGCCAAGAGTTTGGGCAGGGAGGGACTGAAGCTTTCTTT.

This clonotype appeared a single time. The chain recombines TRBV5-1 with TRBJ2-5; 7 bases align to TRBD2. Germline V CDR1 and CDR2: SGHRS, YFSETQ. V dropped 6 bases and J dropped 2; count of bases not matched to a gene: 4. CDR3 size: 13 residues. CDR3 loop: CASTPSGQETQYF. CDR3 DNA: TGCGCCAGCACCCCTAGCGGACAAGAGACCCAGTACTTC.

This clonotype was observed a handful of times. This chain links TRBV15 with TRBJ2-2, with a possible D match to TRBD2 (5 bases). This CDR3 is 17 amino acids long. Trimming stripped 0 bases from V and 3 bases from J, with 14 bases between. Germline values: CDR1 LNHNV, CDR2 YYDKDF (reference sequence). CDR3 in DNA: TGTGCCACCAGCAGAGATGTATTAAGAGGGTACACCGGGGAGCTGTTTTTT. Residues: CATSRDVLRGYTGELFF.

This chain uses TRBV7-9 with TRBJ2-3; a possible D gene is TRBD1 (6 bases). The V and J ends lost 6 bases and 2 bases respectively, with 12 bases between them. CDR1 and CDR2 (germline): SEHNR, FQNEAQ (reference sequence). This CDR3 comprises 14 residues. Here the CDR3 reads CASSRGSYTDTQYF. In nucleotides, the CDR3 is TGTGCCAGCAGTAGGGGGAGTTACACAGATACGCAGTATTTT.